This T cell receptor beta chain is from a study of vaccination effects on CD4 cells after COVID-19. Study-wide points: Late post-vaccination samples showed marked contraction of infection- and vaccine-induced clones.

Germline assignment: CDR1 MGHRA and CDR2 YSYEKL. This CDR3 is 15 amino acids long. Trimming cost V 4 bases and J 4 bases, with 16 bases left between them. Details on this clone: Its antigen remains unknown.

CD4+ T cells were isolated after 10 days of culture. All participants had two doses of either the BNT162b2 or mRNA-1273 vaccine. Generated by immunoSEQ multiplex PCR, the TCRdb table keeps only in-frame clones and is missing some. This sample has tens of thousands of clones; 73% occur once, and the top ten carry 2% to 3%. The material was CD4+ T cells from PBMCs cultured without peptide, obtained after COVID-19 vaccination. The clonotype comes from a human donor who received a COVID-19 vaccine. The chain uses TRBV4-1 and TRBJ1-2; D is ambiguous. CDR3 bases: TGCGCCAGCAGCCCCCACGACGGTGACATCTATGGCTACACCTTC. It encodes CASSPHDGDIYGYTF.